The source of this T cell receptor (beta chain) is a study of cytomegalovirus exposure and HLA in healthy donors. Overall study: Within the Caucasian-associated ancestry cluster were around four fifths of the 398 genotyped donors.

Points on this clone: The antigen remains unidentified.

The CDR3 totals 15 residues. Trimming took off 10 bases at V and 2 bases at J, with 18 bases between the two ends. CDR1 is ENHRY and CDR2 is SYGVKD in the germline V gene. The primer mix had 60 Vbeta and 13 Jbeta primers. The repertoire was sequenced with immunoSEQ multiplex PCR; TCRdb's copy has only in-frame clones and lacks some. Among more than 65,000 clones, 74% were seen once, and the ten largest hold roughly 11%. General observations from the study: Most of the TCR beta V segments (in an earlier analysis) were productive either about 87% or about 30% of the time. Later findings reportedly placed an Asian-associated ancestry cluster below the approximately 630-donor mean for N-insertions.

Sequenced input: PBMCs. The TCR originated in an older woman in good health and CMV-seropositive. V and J are TRBV10-3 and TRBJ2-1; perhaps TRBD2 as D (7 bases). The CDR3 DNA reads TGTGCCACCCTAAGCCGGGGGGCCCCCTACAATGAGCAGTTCTTC. It yields the protein CATLSRGAPYNEQFF.